A single sample is the source of the 14 T cell receptor beta chains below, sequenced in a study of shared T cell receptors in the human thymus. Profiled with immunoSEQ multiplex PCR; TCRdb holds only in-frame clones, not every one. The profile covers about 660,000 clones, with 70% to 90% appearing a single time and 0.0095% to 0.011% taken by the ten largest. These sequences were also reported in another study, on human thymus T cells.

Sequenced sample: thymocytes. These receptors were obtained from a boy less than two years old with a congenital heart defect.

This clone was detected only a few times. This chain links TRBV7-7 with TRBJ2-1, with D uncertain. Germline CDR1 reads SSHAT; CDR2 reads FNYEAQ (reference sequence). This CDR3 is built from 12 residues. Trimming left V 6 bases short and J 9 bases short, with 12 bases between. The CDR3 DNA sequence: TGTGCCAGCAGTCCCCTCCCGGGTGAGCAGTTCTTC. Translation: CASSPLPGEQFF.

This chain links TRBV10-3 with TRBJ1-3, with 9 bases fitting TRBD1. Germline CDR1 ENHRY, CDR2 SYGVKD. With 5 bases clipped from V and 0 bases from J, the junction kept 5 bases outside the gene matches. The CDR3 contains 16 residues. DNA of the CDR3: TGTGCCATCAGTTCGACAGGGGGAATCTCTGGAAACACCATATATTTT. This translates into CAISSTGGISGNTIYF.

The V call is TRBV9, the J call TRBJ1-2; D is perhaps TRBD1 (5 bases). The length of the CDR3 is 14 residues. CDR1 SGDLS and CDR2 YYNGEE come from the germline V gene. V lost 0 bases, J lost 2 bases, and 8 bases lay in between. DNA for the CDR3: TGTGCCAGCAGCGTAGAGGCAGGGAACTATGGCTACACCTTC. Amino acids: CASSVEAGNYGYTF.

The rearrangement uses TRBV6-6 and TRBJ2-7, with 12 bases identical to TRBD2. There are 16 residues in the CDR3. Germline CDR1 is MNHNY and CDR2 is SVGAGI (reference sequence). The ends lost 8 bases at V and 0 bases at J; junction bases unmatched: 8. For the CDR3, the DNA is TGTGCCAGCGGAACTAGCGGGAGGCAACCCTCCTACGAGCAGTACTTC. This translates into CASGTSGRQPSYEQYF.

The chain joins TRBV11-2 to TRBJ2-7; 8 positions match TRBD2. The ends lost 0 bases at V and 4 bases at J; junction bases unmatched: 11. The germline CDR1 and CDR2 sequences are SGHAT and FQNNGV. The CDR3 is 17 amino acids. The CDR3 nucleotides read TGTGCCAGCAGCTTAGAGCCCCCTCGAGCGGGAGTATACGAGCAGTACTTC. Protein: CASSLEPPRAGVYEQYF.

The chain has TRBV6-1 and TRBJ1-4; D remains ambiguous. Germline V gene data show CDR1 as MNHNS and CDR2 as SASEGT. Trimming left V 2 bases short and J 4 bases short, with 8 bases between. The CDR3 extends over 14 amino acids. CDR3 sequence: CASSEWRDNEKLFF. The CDR3 region has the DNA TGTGCCAGCAGTGAATGGAGGGATAATGAAAAACTGTTTTTT.

The chain recombines TRBV11-2 with TRBJ2-6, with 10 bases identical to TRBD1. The germline V gene has CDR1 SGHAT and CDR2 FQNNGV. The CDR3 has 19 residues. Losses at the gene ends were 1 base for V and 0 bases for J; bases not matched to a gene: 6. The CDR3, as DNA: TGTGCCAGCAGCTTAGCTCGGGGACAGGGGTACTCTGGGGCCAACGTCCTGACTTTC. It specifies CASSLARGQGYSGANVLTF.

The rearrangement links TRBV9 to TRBJ2-1; D is unresolved. CDR1 SGDLS and CDR2 YYNGEE come from the germline V gene. The V end was cut by 1 base, the J end by 6 bases, with 11 bases between. The CDR3 spans 14 residues. CDR3 protein: CASSVTGWSNEQFF. CDR3 nucleotides: TGTGCCAGCAGCGTAACCGGGTGGAGCAATGAGCAGTTCTTC.

The chain employs TRBV5-4 and TRBJ2-3; TRBD1 matches 9 bases. Germline V CDR1 and CDR2: SGHNT, YYREEE (reference sequence). The J segment lost 3 bases and the V segment lost 2 bases, leaving 4 bases of the junction unmatched. This CDR3 is 15 amino acids long. The CDR3 bases are TGTGCCAGCAGCTTACGGGACAGGGCGACAGATACGCAGTATTTT. This encodes CASSLRDRATDTQYF. The variable domain in full, completed from reference TRBV5-4 and TRBJ2-3, reads ETGVTQSPTHLIKTRGQQVTLRCSSQSGHNTVSWYQQALGQGPQFIFQYYREEENGRGNFPPRFSGLQFPNYSSELNVNALELDDSALYLCASSLRDRATDTQYFGPGTRLTVL.

The V call is TRBV5-8, the J call TRBJ2-1; TRBD2 is a possible D gene (5 bases). Germline V CDR1 and CDR2: SGHTS, YDEGEE. This CDR3 spans 16 amino acids. Trimming left V 0 bases short and J 0 bases short, with 10 bases between. The CDR3 loop is CASSLALGVSYNEQFF. In nucleotides, the CDR3 is TGTGCCAGCAGCTTGGCCCTCGGGGTCTCCTACAATGAGCAGTTCTTC.

The J gene is TRBJ2-2, the V gene TRBV27, with TRBD2 identical over 9 bases. The CDR3 is 16 residues long. Trimming cost V 6 bases and J 5 bases; bases outside gene matches: 10. Germline loops: CDR1 MNHEY, CDR2 SMNVEV (reference sequence). CDR3 region: CASSLRPSGATGELFF. CDR3 sequence (DNA): TGTGCCAGCAGCCTTCGGCCTAGCGGGGCAACCGGGGAGCTGTTTTTT.

The CDR3 DNA reads as TGTGCCATCAGACCTGGACTAGCGGGAGCCGGAGATACGCAGTATTTT. Its protein product is CAIRPGLAGAGDTQYF. The chain employs TRBV10-3 and TRBJ2-3; 13 nucleotides match TRBD2. CDR3 length: 16 amino acids. Germline CDR1 reads ENHRY; CDR2 reads SYGVKD. V lost 6 bases to trimming and J lost 5 bases; unmatched junction nucleotides: 8.

The sample holds one count of this clone. This chain joins TRBV4-1 and TRBJ1-2, with 9 bases aligning to TRBD1. Germline trimming cut 2 bases from V and 5 bases from J; bases unmatched to any gene: 6. Germline-derived CDR1 and CDR2 are MGHRA and YSYEKL. This CDR3 has 15 amino acids. The CDR3 DNA sequence: TGCGCCAGCAGCCAAATCCGGGACAGGGCATATGGCTACACCTTC. This gives the protein CASSQIRDRAYGYTF.

This chain links TRBV27 with TRBJ1-2; 11 nucleotides align to TRBD1. The CDR3 loop spans 14 amino acids. CDR1 and CDR2 (germline): MNHEY, SMNVEV (reference sequence). The V segment lost 3 bases and the J segment 8 bases; nucleotides outside the gene matches: 5. The CDR3 nucleotides are TGTGCCAGCAGTTTGGGGACAGGGGGTTACGGCTACACCTTC. It yields the protein CASSLGTGGYGYTF.